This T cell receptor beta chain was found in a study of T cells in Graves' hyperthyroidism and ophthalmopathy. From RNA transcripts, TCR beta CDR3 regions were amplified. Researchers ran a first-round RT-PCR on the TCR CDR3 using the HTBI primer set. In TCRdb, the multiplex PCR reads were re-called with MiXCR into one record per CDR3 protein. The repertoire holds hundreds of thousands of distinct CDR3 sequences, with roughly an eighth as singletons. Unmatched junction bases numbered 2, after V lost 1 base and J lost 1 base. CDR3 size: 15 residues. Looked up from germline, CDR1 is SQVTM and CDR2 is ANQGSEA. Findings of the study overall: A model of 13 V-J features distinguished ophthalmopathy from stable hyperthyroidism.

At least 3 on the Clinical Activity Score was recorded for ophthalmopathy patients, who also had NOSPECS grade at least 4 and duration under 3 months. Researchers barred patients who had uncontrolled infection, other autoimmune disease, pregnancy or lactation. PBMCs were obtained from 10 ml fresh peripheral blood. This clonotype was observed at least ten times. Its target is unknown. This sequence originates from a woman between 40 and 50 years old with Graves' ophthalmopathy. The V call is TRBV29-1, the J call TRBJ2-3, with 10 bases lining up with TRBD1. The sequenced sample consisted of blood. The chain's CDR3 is CSVEGGQGGTDTQYF. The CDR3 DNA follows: TGCAGCGTTGAAGGAGGACAGGGGGGCACAGATACGCAGTATTTT.